Shown below are 25 T cell receptor beta chains from a single sample sequenced in a study of blood T cell repertoires in COVID-19. Here immunoSEQ multiplex PCR was the method, and the copy in TCRdb shows in-frame clones only, minus some. The data contain around 190,000 clones, approximately 85% of them singletons. The material sequenced was PBMCs or T cells enriched from blood (not recorded which). The receptors originated from a woman under 30 who had recovered from COVID-19.

The genes are TRBV19 and TRBJ2-7; D perhaps matches TRBD1 (6 bases). This CDR3 comprises 15 residues. Germline-derived CDR1 and CDR2 are LNHDA and SQIVND (reference sequence). The V end was cut by 3 bases, the J end by 1 base, with 13 bases between. The CDR3 loop is CASSMDQGSSYEQYF. The CDR3 coding sequence is TGTGCCAGTAGTATGGACCAGGGGAGTTCCTACGAGCAGTACTTC.

The V and J genes are TRBV19 and TRBJ1-5, with D possibly matching TRBD1 (6 bases). Germline CDR1 LNHDA, CDR2 SQIVND (reference sequence). Trimming took off 1 base at V and 7 bases at J, with 11 bases between the two ends. The length of the CDR3 is 14 residues. The CDR3 sequence: CASSIGTDKQPQHF. The CDR3 DNA follows: TGTGCCAGTAGTATAGGGACAGACAAGCAGCCCCAGCATTTT. Complete variable domain (other parts from reference TRBV19 and TRBJ1-5): DGGITQSPKYLFRKEGQNVTLSCEQNLNHDAMYWYRQDPGQGLRLIYYSQIVNDFQKGDIAEGYSVSREKKESFPLTVTSAQKNPTAFYLCASSIGTDKQPQHFGDGTRLSIL.

V gene TRBV28 combines with J gene TRBJ2-5; the match to TRBD1 covers 7 bases. From germline, CDR1 is MDHEN and CDR2 SYDVKM. This CDR3 contains 14 residues. V dropped 8 bases and J dropped 5; count of bases not matched to a gene: 11. CDR3 loop: CASLDRVATETQYF. The CDR3, as DNA: TGTGCCAGCCTTGACAGGGTAGCTACTGAGACCCAGTACTTC.

The chain uses TRBV11-2 and TRBJ1-4; D not certain. CDR3 length equals 13 residues. CDR1 and CDR2 from the germline V gene are SGHAT and FQNNGV. V shed 3 bases and J shed 8 bases, with 10 bases lying between them. As DNA, the CDR3 is TGTGCCAGCAGCTTGCGGGCTAGGGAAAAACTGTTTTTT. Protein sequence: CASSLRAREKLFF.

The rearrangement links TRBV28 to TRBJ2-7; 8 bases line up with TRBD1. This CDR3 comprises 13 residues. The germline gives CDR1 MDHEN, CDR2 SYDVKM. The V segment lost 10 bases and the J segment 4 bases; nucleotides outside the gene matches: 9. The DNA for the CDR3 is TGTGCCACCGAAGGACAGGGTTGGTACGAGCAGTACTTC. This encodes CATEGQGWYEQYF.

The CDR3 loop is CASSSPGTGVNYGYTF. The CDR3 coding sequence is TGTGCCAGCAGTTCCCCCGGGACAGGGGTGAACTATGGCTACACCTTC. This chain joins TRBV28 and TRBJ1-2; 10 bases are shared with TRBD1. The CDR3 is 16 residues long. With 4 bases clipped from V and 2 bases from J, the junction kept 7 bases outside the gene matches. CDR1 is MDHEN and CDR2 is SYDVKM in the germline V gene.

V is TRBV28 and J is TRBJ2-7, with D possibly TRBD2 on 5 matching bases. V dropped 6 bases and J dropped 4 bases, with 16 bases sitting between them. The CDR3 length is 14 residues. Germline V gene data show CDR1 as MDHEN and CDR2 as SYDVKM. The CDR3 here is CASRKHGVRYEQYF. CDR3 DNA sequence: TGTGCCAGCAGGAAACACGGGGTAAGGTACGAGCAGTACTTC.

The chain employs TRBV11-2 and TRBJ1-2; 7 bases agree with TRBD1. The length of the CDR3 is 15 residues. V shed 1 base and J 2 bases; nucleotides not matched to a gene: 4. Germline CDR1 and CDR2: SGHAT and FQNNGV. CDR3 loop: CASSLGQGTNYGYTF. In nucleotides, the CDR3 is TGTGCCAGCAGCTTAGGACAGGGAACCAACTATGGCTACACCTTC. The full variable domain, rest sourced from reference TRBV11-2 and TRBJ1-2, is EAGVAQSPRYKIIEKRQSVAFWCNPISGHATLYWYQQILGQGPKLLIQFQNNGVVDDSQLPKDRFSAERLKGVDSTLKIQPAKLEDSAVYLCASSLGQGTNYGYTFGSGTRLTVV.

The rearrangement uses TRBV24-1 and TRBJ1-2, with 7 positions matching TRBD1. Germline CDR1 KGHDR, CDR2 SFDVKD. The CDR3 is 14 amino acids. Trimming removed 4 bases from V and 6 bases from J; junction bases left unmatched: 7. The CDR3 here is CATSDLTGVDGYTF. In DNA, the CDR3 is TGTGCCACCAGTGACTTAACAGGGGTGGATGGCTACACCTTC.

The chain has TRBV10-2 and TRBJ2-7, with 7 bases lining up with TRBD2. Per the germline V gene, CDR1 is WSHSY and CDR2 is SAAADI. This CDR3 is 15 amino acids long. V gave up 2 bases and J gave up 4 bases; unmatched junction bases: 8. Written as DNA, the CDR3 is TGCGCCAGCAGTGAGCCGGCTAGCGGAGGATACGAGCAGTACTTC. Protein product: CASSEPASGGYEQYF.

V usage is TRBV5-4 and J usage is TRBJ2-4; 7 positions agree with TRBD2. J gave up 0 bases and V 1 base, and 7 bases lay outside the gene matches. The CDR3 contains 17 residues. CDR1 is SGHNT, CDR2 YYREEE, per germline (reference sequence). The CDR3 bases are TGTGCCAGCAGCTTGATACCCAGCGGGATAGCCAAAAACATTCAGTACTTC. Translation: CASSLIPSGIAKNIQYF.

This chain connects TRBV27 to TRBJ2-3; D is ambiguous. Germline assignment: CDR1 MNHEY and CDR2 SMNVEV (reference sequence). This CDR3 comprises 14 residues. V was pared by 7 bases and J by 6 bases, with 17 bases between. The CDR3 sequence: CASTSLGVTDTQYF. The CDR3 DNA is TGTGCCAGCACTTCTCTTGGAGTGACGGATACGCAGTATTTT.

The chain joins TRBV19 to TRBJ1-2; 8 nucleotides align to TRBD1. J gave up 4 bases and V 5 bases, and 15 bases lay outside the gene matches. This CDR3 has 17 amino acids. Germline CDR1 reads LNHDA; CDR2 reads SQIVND (reference sequence). CDR3 amino acids: CASSPQATGGPGYGYTF. The CDR3, as DNA: TGTGCCAGTAGTCCCCAAGCAACAGGGGGACCGGGCTATGGCTACACCTTC.

The chain combines TRBV7-2 with TRBJ2-7, with 7 bases that match TRBD1. The V segment lost 2 bases and the J segment 3 bases; nucleotides outside the gene matches: 1. The CDR3 has 13 residues. The germline CDR1 and CDR2 sequences are SGHTA and FQGNSA. This CDR3 reads CASSLNRGYEQYF. Here the CDR3 DNA reads TGTGCCAGCAGCTTAAACAGGGGCTACGAGCAGTACTTC.

The chain uses TRBV6-2 or TRBV6-3 and TRBJ1-1, with D possibly matching TRBD1 (6 bases). Germline CDR1 and CDR2: MNHEY and SVGEGT. The CDR3 spans 15 residues. Trimming took 5 bases from V and 4 from J, leaving 17 bases between them. The CDR3 reads CASSVMTGFPTEAFF. CDR3 DNA: TGTGCCAGCAGTGTAATGACAGGATTCCCCACTGAAGCTTTCTTT.

V usage is TRBV7-2 and J usage is TRBJ2-2; D is possibly TRBD1 (6 bases). The V gene lost 1 base and the J gene lost 0 bases, with 12 bases spanning the gap. The CDR3 runs 17 residues. CDR1 is SGHTA and CDR2 is FQGNSA in the germline V gene. This CDR3 reads CASSLVTGWANTGELFF. CDR3 nucleotides: TGTGCCAGCAGCTTAGTCACAGGGTGGGCGAACACCGGGGAGCTGTTTTTT.

The chain couples TRBV5-1 to TRBJ2-3, with 7 nucleotides matching TRBD2. Trimming removed 2 bases from V and 3 bases from J; junction bases left unmatched: 3. The CDR3 has 14 amino acids. The germline V gene encodes CDR1 SGHRS and CDR2 YFSETQ. The CDR3 coding sequence is TGCGCCAGCAGCTTCGGGGGGTTGACAGATACGCAGTATTTT. Translating it yields CASSFGGLTDTQYF.

This rearrangement joins TRBV28 to TRBJ2-5; TRBD2 aligns across 8 bases. CDR1 and CDR2 from the germline V gene are MDHEN and SYDVKM. The CDR3 contains 15 residues. V trimming: 5 bases; J trimming: 3 bases; junction bases outside the gene matches: 8. The CDR3 bases are TGTGCCAGCAGTCCAATCTCCGGGAGGGAAGAGACCCAGTACTTC. Translation: CASSPISGREETQYF.

This clone has only one observation. The chain uses TRBV28 and TRBJ2-2, with a weak D call TRBD2 (7 bases). V was clipped by 4 bases and J by 5 bases, with 14 bases between them. The CDR3 extends over 15 amino acids. Germline V gene lookup returns CDR1 MDHEN and CDR2 SYDVKM. CDR3 loop: CASSYGGQGTGELFF. As DNA, the CDR3 is TGTGCCAGCAGTTACGGGGGGCAGGGTACCGGGGAGCTGTTTTTT.

This chain joins TRBV3-1 (or the pseudogene TRBV3-2) and TRBJ2-2; 11 nucleotides match TRBD2. The ends lost 10 bases at V and 1 base at J; junction bases unmatched: 8. Per germline, CDR1 LGHDT and CDR2 YNNKEL (reference sequence). The CDR3 sequence is 16 residues long. In DNA form, the CDR3 reads TGTGCCACCGATAGCGGGGGGGCCCTGAACACCGGGGAGCTGTTTTTT. Translation: CATDSGGALNTGELFF.

The rearrangement joins TRBV5-6 to TRBJ2-1; TRBD2 agrees at 11 bases. The CDR3 totals 18 residues. V lost 2 bases, J lost 8 bases, and 15 bases stayed unmatched. The V gene's germline CDR1 is SGHDT and CDR2 YYEEEE. The CDR3 here is CASSLKIAGGRILYEQFF. CDR3 sequence (DNA): TGTGCCAGCAGCTTAAAAATAGCGGGGGGGCGCATCCTCTATGAGCAGTTCTTC.

The chain uses TRBV5-5 and TRBJ2-7, with a weak D call TRBD1 (6 bases). Germline CDR1 and CDR2: SGHKS and YYEKEE (reference sequence). The CDR3 contains 15 residues. The germline V and J ends were trimmed by 4 bases and 3 bases, with 17 bases remaining between them. Written as DNA, the CDR3 is TGTGCCAGCAGCCCGGGACAATCAAGTAGCTACGAGCAGTACTTC. This sequence encodes CASSPGQSSSYEQYF.

V gene TRBV5-4 combines with J gene TRBJ1-1, with 7 nucleotides matching TRBD1. V trimming: 4 bases; J trimming: 5 bases; junction bases outside the gene matches: 8. CDR3 length: 14 residues. Germline values: CDR1 SGHNT, CDR2 YYREEE (reference sequence). CDR3 coding DNA: TGTGCCAGCAGCCTAGGACAGGCGAAGACTGAAGCTTTCTTT. It yields the protein CASSLGQAKTEAFF.

The sample holds one count of this clone. V usage is TRBV19 and J usage is TRBJ1-2; D is uncertain. The V and J ends lost 10 bases and 5 bases respectively, with 17 bases between them. The germline V gene has CDR1 LNHDA and CDR2 SQIVND (reference sequence). The CDR3 is 13 residues long. DNA of the CDR3: TGTGCCACCGGTCCGGGATGGGCTTATGGCTACACCTTC. Its translation is CATGPGWAYGYTF.

This sequence joins TRBV4-3 and TRBJ2-1; 7 nucleotides align to TRBD2. Germline assignment: CDR1 LGHNA and CDR2 YSLEER. V was clipped by 0 bases and J by 1 base; unmatched bases: 6. This CDR3 has 17 amino acids. CDR3 in DNA: TGCGCCAGCAGCCAAGATGTACCGGGGGGTTCCTACAATGAGCAGTTCTTC. Translating it yields CASSQDVPGGSYNEQFF.